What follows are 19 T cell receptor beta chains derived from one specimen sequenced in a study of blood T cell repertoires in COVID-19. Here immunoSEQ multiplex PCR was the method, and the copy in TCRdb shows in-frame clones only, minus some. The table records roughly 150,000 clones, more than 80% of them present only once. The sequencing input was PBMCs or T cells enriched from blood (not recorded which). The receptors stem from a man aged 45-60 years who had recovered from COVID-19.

For the CDR3, the DNA is TGTGCCAGCAGCTTAGGGACAGCCTCCCAGAGCAATCAGCCCCAGCATTTT. Protein: CASSLGTASQSNQPQHF. This chain links TRBV7-9 with TRBJ1-5; a possible D gene is TRBD1 (6 bases). Looked up from germline, CDR1 is SEHNR and CDR2 is FQNEAQ (reference sequence). The CDR3 consists of 17 residues. V gave up 1 base and J gave up 1 base, with 14 bases separating them.

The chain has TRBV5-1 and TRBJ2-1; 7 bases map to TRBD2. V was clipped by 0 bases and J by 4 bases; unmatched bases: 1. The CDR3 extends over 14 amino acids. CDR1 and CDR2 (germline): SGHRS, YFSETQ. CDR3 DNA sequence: TGCGCCAGCAGCTTGGGGGGACTATACAATGAGCAGTTCTTC. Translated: CASSLGGLYNEQFF.

CDR3 sequence (DNA): TGTGCCAGCAGTATTGGCTATCAGCCCCAGCATTTT. Protein: CASSIGYQPQHF. This sequence joins TRBV28 and TRBJ1-5; unclear D gene. The CDR3 length is 12 residues. CDR1 is MDHEN, CDR2 SYDVKM, per germline. Trimming pared 5 bases from V and 5 bases from J, leaving 7 bases between.

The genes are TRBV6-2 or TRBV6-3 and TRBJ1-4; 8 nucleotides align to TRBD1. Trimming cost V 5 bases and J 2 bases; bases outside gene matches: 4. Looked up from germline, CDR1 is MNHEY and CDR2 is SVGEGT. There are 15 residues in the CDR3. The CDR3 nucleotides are TGTGCCAGCAGTCCGGGACAGGCGACTAATGAAAAACTGTTTTTT. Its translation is CASSPGQATNEKLFF.

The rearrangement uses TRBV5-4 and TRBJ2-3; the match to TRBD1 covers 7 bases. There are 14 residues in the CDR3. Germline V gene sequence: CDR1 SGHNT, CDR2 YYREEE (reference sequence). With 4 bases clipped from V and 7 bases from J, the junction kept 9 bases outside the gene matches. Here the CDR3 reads CASSKRQGSNTQYF. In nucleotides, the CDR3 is TGTGCCAGCAGCAAACGACAGGGTTCTAATACGCAGTATTTT.

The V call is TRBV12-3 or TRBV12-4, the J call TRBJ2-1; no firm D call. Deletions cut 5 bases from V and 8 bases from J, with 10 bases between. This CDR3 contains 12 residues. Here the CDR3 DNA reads TGTGCCAGCAGTCCTATCCGGGATGAGCAGTTCTTC. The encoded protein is CASSPIRDEQFF.

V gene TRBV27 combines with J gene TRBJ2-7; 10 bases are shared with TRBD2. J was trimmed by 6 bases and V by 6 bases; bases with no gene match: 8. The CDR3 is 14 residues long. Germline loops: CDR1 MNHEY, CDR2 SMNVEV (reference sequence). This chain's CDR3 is CASRRAGGPGEQYF. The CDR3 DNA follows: TGTGCCAGCAGAAGAGCGGGAGGGCCGGGCGAGCAGTACTTC.

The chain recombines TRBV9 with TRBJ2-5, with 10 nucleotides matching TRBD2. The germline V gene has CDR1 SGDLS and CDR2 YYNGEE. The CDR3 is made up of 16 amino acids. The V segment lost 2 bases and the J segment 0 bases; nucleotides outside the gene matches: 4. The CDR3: CASSVSSGSYQETQYF. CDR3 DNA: TGTGCCAGCAGCGTTTCTAGCGGGAGTTACCAAGAGACCCAGTACTTC.

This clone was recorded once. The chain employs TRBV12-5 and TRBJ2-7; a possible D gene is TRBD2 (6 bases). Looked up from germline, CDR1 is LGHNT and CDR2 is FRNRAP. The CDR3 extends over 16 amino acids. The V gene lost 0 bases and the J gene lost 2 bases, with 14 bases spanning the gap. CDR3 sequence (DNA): TGTGCTAGTGGTTTGGTACCCTCCGGGGGTACCTACGAGCAGTACTTC. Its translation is CASGLVPSGGTYEQYF. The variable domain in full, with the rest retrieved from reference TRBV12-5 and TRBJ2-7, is DARVTQTPRHKVTEMGQEVTMRCQPILGHNTVFWYRQTMMQGLELLAYFRNRAPLDDSGMPKDRFSAEMPDATLATLKIQPSEPRDSAVYFCASGLVPSGGTYEQYFGPGTRLTVT.

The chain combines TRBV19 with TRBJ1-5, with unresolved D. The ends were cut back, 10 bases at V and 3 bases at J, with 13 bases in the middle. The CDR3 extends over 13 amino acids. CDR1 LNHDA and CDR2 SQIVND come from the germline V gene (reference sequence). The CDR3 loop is CATSRDINQPQHF. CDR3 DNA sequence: TGTGCCACTTCGCGCGATATCAATCAGCCCCAGCATTTT.

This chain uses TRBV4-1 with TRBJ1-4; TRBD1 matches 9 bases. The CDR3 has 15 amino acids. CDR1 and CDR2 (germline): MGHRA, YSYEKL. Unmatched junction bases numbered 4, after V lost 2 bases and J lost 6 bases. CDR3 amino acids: CASSQRTGADEKLFF. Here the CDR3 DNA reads TGCGCCAGCAGCCAAAGGACAGGGGCGGATGAAAAACTGTTTTTT.

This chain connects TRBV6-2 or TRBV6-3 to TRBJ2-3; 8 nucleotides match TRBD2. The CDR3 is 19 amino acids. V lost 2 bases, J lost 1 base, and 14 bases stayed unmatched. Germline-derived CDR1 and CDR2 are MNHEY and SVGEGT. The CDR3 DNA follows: TGTGCCAGCAGTTACGGTCTAGCGGGCACGGTGAGAGGCACAGATACGCAGTATTTT. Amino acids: CASSYGLAGTVRGTDTQYF.

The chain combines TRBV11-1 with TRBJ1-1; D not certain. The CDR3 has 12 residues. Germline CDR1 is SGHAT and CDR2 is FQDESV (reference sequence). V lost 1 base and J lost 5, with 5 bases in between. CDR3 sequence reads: CASSLVGTEAFF. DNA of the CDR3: TGTGCCAGCAGCTTAGTCGGGACTGAAGCTTTCTTT.

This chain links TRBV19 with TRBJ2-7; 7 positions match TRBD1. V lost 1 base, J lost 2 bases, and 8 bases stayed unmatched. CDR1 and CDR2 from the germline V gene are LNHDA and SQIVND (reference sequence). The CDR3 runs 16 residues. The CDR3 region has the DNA TGTGCCAGTAGTATAGGCCAAGGGGGACAGACCTACGAGCAGTACTTC. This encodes CASSIGQGGQTYEQYF.

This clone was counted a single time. The CDR3, as DNA: TGTGCCAGCAGCTTAGACCTAGCGGGCACAGATACGCAGTATTTT. This gives the protein CASSLDLAGTDTQYF. V usage is TRBV7-6 and J usage is TRBJ2-3; 7 nucleotides align to TRBD2. Germline V gene data show CDR1 as SGHVS and CDR2 as FNYEAQ. V shed 1 base, J shed 1 base, and the junction held 2 bases outside the gene matches. The CDR3 loop spans 15 amino acids.

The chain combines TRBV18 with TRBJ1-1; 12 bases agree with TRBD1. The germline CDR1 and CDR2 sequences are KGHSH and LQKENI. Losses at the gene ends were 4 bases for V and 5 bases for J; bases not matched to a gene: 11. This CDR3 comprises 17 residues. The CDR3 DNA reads TGTGCCAGCTCACAGGGACAGGGGGCTTCGGGGGTGACTGAAGCTTTCTTT. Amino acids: CASSQGQGASGVTEAFF.

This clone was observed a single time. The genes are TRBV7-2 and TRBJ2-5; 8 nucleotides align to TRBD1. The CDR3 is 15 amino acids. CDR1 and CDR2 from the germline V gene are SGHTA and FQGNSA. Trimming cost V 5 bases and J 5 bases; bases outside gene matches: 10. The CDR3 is CASSHRQGAWETQYF. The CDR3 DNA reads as TGTGCCAGCAGCCACCGCCAGGGGGCTTGGGAGACCCAGTACTTC.

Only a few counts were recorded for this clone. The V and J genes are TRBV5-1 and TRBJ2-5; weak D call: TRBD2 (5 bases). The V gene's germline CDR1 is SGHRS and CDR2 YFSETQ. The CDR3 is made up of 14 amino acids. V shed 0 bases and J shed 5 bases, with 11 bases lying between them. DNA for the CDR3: TGCGCCAGCAGCTTGGCGGCGGGTAGCGAGACCCAGTACTTC. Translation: CASSLAAGSETQYF.

The chain's CDR3 is CASSLNSGNTGELFF. As DNA, the CDR3 is TGCGCCAGCAGCTTGAATAGCGGGAACACCGGGGAGCTGTTTTTT. The J gene is TRBJ2-2, the V gene TRBV5-1; tentatively, D is TRBD2 (6 bases). The CDR3 length is 15 residues. Germline V gene data show CDR1 as SGHRS and CDR2 as YFSETQ. The V end lost 1 base, the J end lost 1 base, and 8 bases lay between the germline ends. Full variable domain (remainder filled in from reference TRBV5-1 and TRBJ2-2): KAGVTQTPRYLIKTRGQQVTLSCSPISGHRSVSWYQQTPGQGLQFLFEYFSETQRNKGNFPGRFSGRQFSNSRSEMNVSTLELGDSALYLCASSLNSGNTGELFFGEGSRLTVL.